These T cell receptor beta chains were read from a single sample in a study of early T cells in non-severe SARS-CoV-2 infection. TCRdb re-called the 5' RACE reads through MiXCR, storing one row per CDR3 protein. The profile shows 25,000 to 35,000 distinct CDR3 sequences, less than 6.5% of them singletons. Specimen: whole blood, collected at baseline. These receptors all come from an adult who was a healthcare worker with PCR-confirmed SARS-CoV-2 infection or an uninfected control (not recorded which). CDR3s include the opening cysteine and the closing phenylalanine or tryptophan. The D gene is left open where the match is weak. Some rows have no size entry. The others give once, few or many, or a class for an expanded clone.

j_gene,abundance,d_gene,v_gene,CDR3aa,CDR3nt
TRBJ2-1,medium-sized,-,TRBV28,CASSFGGYGGEQFF,TGTGCCAGCAGTTTCGGCGGGTATGGAGGTGAGCAGTTCTTC
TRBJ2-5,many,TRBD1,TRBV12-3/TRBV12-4,CASRGQGEETQYF,TGTGCCAGCAGGGGACAGGGTGAGGAGACCCAGTACTTC
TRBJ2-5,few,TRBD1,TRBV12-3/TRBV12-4,CASTKGDRGIQETQYF,TGTGCCAGCACAAAAGGGGACAGGGGGATCCAAGAGACCCAGTACTTC
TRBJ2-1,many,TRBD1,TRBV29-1,CSVEEGQGYNEQFF,TGCAGCGTTGAAGAAGGACAGGGGTACAATGAGCAGTTCTTC
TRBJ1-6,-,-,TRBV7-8,CASSLTGGYSPLHF,TGTGCCAGCAGCTTAACCGGGGGCTATTCACCCCTCCACTTT
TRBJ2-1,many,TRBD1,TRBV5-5,CASSLGQGRNEQFF,TGTGCCAGCAGTCTTGGACAGGGAAGAAATGAGCAGTTCTTC
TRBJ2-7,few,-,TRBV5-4,CASSRGDSYEQYF,TGTGCCAGCAGCCGGGGGGACAGCTACGAGCAGTACTTC
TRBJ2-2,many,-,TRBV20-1,CSAPDGKSSTGELFF,TGCAGTGCTCCGGACGGAAAATCGTCCACCGGGGAGCTGTTTTTT
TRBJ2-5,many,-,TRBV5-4,CASSSLGRSKTQYF,TGTGCCAGCAGCTCCTTAGGGAGGTCGAAGACCCAGTACTTC
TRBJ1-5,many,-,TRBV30,CAWSPLSSNQPQHF,TGTGCCTGGAGTCCTTTAAGTAGCAATCAGCCCCAGCATTTT
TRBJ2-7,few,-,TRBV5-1,CASTSEGYEQYF,TGCGCCAGTACCTCAGAGGGGTACGAGCAGTACTTC
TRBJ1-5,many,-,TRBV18,CASSYQRDQPQHF,TGTGCCAGCTCGTATCAGCGAGATCAGCCCCAGCATTTT
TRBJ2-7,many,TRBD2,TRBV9,CASSAGLAEHYEQYF,TGTGCCAGCAGTGCGGGACTAGCGGAGCACTACGAGCAGTACTTC
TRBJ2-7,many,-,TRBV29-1,CSVEALKKGGSYEQYF,TGCAGCGTTGAAGCACTGAAAAAAGGTGGATCCTACGAGCAGTACTTC
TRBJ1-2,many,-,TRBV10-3,CAISESATSSGTF,TGTGCCATCAGTGAGTCGGCAACCTCTTCAGGCACCTTC
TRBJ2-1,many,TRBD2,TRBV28,CASSLLAGGAYEQFF,TGTGCCAGCAGTTTATTAGCGGGAGGGGCGTATGAGCAGTTCTTC
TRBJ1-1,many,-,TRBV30,CAWRRGTEAFF,TGTGCCTGGAGGAGGGGGACTGAAGCTTTCTTT
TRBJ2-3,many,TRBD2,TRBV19,CASSLGLADTQYF,TGTGCCAGTAGTTTGGGACTAGCAGATACGCAGTATTTT
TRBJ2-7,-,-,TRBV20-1,CSARGEYEQYF,TGCAGTGCTAGAGGGGAATACGAGCAGTACTTC
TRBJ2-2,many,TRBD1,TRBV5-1,CASSLGQGQATGELFF,TGCGCCAGCAGCTTGGGTCAGGGACAGGCCACCGGGGAGCTGTTTTTT
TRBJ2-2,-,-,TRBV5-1,CASSLAPSGTGNTGELFF,TGCGCCAGCAGCTTGGCACCTTCCGGGACGGGAAACACCGGGGAGCTGTTTTTT
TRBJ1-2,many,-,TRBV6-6,CASSPDTSPYGYTF,TGTGCCAGCAGCCCGGACACTAGCCCCTATGGCTACACCTTC
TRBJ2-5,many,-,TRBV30,CAWSGSKTQYF,TGTGCCTGGAGCGGCAGCAAGACCCAGTACTTC
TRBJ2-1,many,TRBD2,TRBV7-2,CASSLGFRLASNEQFF,TGTGCCAGCAGCTTAGGTTTCCGACTAGCTTCAAATGAGCAGTTCTTC
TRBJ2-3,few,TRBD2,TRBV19,CASSGWGGSTDTQYF,TGTGCCAGTAGTGGATGGGGGGGGAGCACAGATACGCAGTATTTT
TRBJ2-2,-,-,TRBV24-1,CATRSNGGGTGELFF,TGTGCCACCAGATCTAACGGAGGGGGAACCGGGGAGCTGTTTTTT
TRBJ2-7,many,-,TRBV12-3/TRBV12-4,CASRPGPQTEQYF,TGTGCCAGCAGACCGGGACCTCAGACGGAGCAGTACTTC
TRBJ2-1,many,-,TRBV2,CASSEQPSEQFF,TGTGCCAGCAGTGAACAGCCGTCTGAGCAGTTCTTC
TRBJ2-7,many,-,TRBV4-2,CASSQLRDTYTYEQYF,TGTGCCAGCAGCCAACTCCGGGACACCTATACCTACGAGCAGTACTTC
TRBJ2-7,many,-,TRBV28,CASKNAGTQKTYEQYF,TGTGCCAGCAAAAATGCAGGGACACAAAAAACCTACGAGCAGTACTTC
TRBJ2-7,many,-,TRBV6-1,CASSVLTGDSYEQYF,TGTGCCAGCAGTGTACTGACGGGGGACTCCTACGAGCAGTACTTC
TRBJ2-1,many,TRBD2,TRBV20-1,CSATGLAGVGEQFF,TGCAGTGCCACGGGACTAGCGGGAGTAGGTGAGCAGTTCTTC
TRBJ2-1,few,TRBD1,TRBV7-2,CASSPVLGWTGARNEQFF,TGTGCCAGCAGCCCCGTTCTAGGGTGGACAGGGGCGCGGAATGAGCAGTTCTTC
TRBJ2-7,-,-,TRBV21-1,CASSIQENYEQYF,TGTGCCAGCAGTATACAGGAAAACTACGAGCAGTACTTC